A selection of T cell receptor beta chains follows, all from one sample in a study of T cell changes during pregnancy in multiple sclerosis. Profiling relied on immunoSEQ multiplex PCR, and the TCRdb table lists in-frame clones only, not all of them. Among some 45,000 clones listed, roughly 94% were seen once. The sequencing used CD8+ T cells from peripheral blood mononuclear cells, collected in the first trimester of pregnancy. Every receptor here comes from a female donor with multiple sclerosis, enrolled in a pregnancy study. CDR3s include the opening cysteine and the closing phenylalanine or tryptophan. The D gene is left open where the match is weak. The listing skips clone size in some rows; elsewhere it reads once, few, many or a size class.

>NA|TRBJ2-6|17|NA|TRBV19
TGTGCCAGTAGGCATCGGGATGGGAACTCTGGGGCCAACGTCCTGACTTTC
CASRHRDGNSGANVLTF
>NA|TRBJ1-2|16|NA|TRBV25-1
TGTGCCAGCAGTGACTTTGCCGGGGGGCCTTTATATGGCTACACCTTC
CASSDFAGGPLYGYTF
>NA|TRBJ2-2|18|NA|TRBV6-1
TGTGCCAGCAGTGAATGGGCCTATGGAGGGAGTGGCACCGGGGAGCTGTTTTTT
CASSEWAYGGSGTGELFF
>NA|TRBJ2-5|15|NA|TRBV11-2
TGTGCCAGCAGCGGCGGGCAGGGGTGGGGAGAGACCCAGTACTTC
CASSGGQGWGETQYF
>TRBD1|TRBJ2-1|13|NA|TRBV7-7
TGTGCCAGCAGCTTAGAGGGGGCTAATGAGCAGTTCTTC
CASSLEGANEQFF
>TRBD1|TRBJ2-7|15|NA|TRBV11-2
TGTGCCAGCAGCCCCCGGACAGGGGCCGTCTACGAGCAGTACTTC
CASSPRTGAVYEQYF
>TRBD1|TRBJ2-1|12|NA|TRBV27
TGTGCCACAGGGACAGGGGAGTCTGAGCAGTTCTTC
CATGTGESEQFF
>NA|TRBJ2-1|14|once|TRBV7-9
TGTGCCAGCAGCTCAAGGAGCTCCTACAATGAGCAGTTCTTC
CASSSRSSYNEQFF
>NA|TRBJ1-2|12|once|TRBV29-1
TGCAGCGTTGCCAGGGGAGGGGATGGCTACACCTTC
CSVARGGDGYTF
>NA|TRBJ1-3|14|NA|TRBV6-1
TGTGCCAGCAGTGACCGACAGGATCGAAACACCATATATTTT
CASSDRQDRNTIYF
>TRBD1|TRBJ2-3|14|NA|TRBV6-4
TGTGCCAGCAGTGAGGACAGGGCCACAGATACGCAGTATTTT
CASSEDRATDTQYF
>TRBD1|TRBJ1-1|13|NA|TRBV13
TGTGCCAGTTTACAGGGGTTGATCACTGAAGCTTTCTTT
CASLQGLITEAFF
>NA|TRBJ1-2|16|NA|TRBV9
TGTGCCAGCAGCGTAGCTAGCATCCAACCGAGCTATGGCTACACCTTC
CASSVASIQPSYGYTF
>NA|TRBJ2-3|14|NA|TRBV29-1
TGCAGCGTTGCCCAAGACTTCCTAACGGATACGCAGTATTTT
CSVAQDFLTDTQYF
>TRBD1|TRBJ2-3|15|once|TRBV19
TGTGCCAGTAGTATAGCCTACAGGGGTACAGATACGCAGTATTTT
CASSIAYRGTDTQYF
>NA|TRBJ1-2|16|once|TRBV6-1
TGTGCCAGCAGTGAGAACCGCGGGGGGCTTAACTATGGCTACACCTTC
CASSENRGGLNYGYTF
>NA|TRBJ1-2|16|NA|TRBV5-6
TGTGCCAGCAGCTTGGATGCGACTCAGACCAACTATGGCTACACCTTC
CASSLDATQTNYGYTF
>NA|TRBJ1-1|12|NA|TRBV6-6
TGTGCCAGCACCCACGGGGGGAGGGAGGCTTTCTTT
CASTHGGREAFF
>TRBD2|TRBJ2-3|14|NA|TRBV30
TGTGCCTTGAGGGGACTAGCGGTCACAGATACGCAGTATTTT
CALRGLAVTDTQYF
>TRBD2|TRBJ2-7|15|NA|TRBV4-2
TGTGCCAGCAGCCAGACTAGCGCTCCCTCGTACGAGCAGTACTTC
CASSQTSAPSYEQYF
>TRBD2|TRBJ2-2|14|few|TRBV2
TGTGCCAGCCCTCCCGGGAGGGGAACCGGGGAGCTGTTTTTT
CASPPGRGTGELFF
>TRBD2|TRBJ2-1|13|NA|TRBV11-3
TGTGCCAGCAGCCGACTAGCGGACAATGAGCAGTTCTTC
CASSRLADNEQFF
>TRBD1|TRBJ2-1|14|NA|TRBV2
TGTGCCAGCGTTCGTGCAGGGGGAGACAATGAGCAGTTCTTC
CASVRAGGDNEQFF
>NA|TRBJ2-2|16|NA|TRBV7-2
TGTGCCAGCAGCTTATTAGCTCTACCCCTCTCCGGGGAGCTGTTTTTT
CASSLLALPLSGELFF
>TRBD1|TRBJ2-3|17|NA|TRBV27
TGTGCCAGCAGTTTATCGTTGGCCGGACAGGGACGAAATACGCAGTATTTT
CASSLSLAGQGRNTQYF
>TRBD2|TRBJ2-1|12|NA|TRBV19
TGTGCCAGTAGGGGACTAGACAATGAGCAGTTCTTC
CASRGLDNEQFF
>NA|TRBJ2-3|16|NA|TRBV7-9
TGTGCCAGCAGCTTAGTCTCAGGGAAACCGGCAGATACGCAGTATTTT
CASSLVSGKPADTQYF
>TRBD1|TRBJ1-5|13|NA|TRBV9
TGTGCCAGCAGCAGACAGGGGCATCAGCCCCAGCATTTT
CASSRQGHQPQHF
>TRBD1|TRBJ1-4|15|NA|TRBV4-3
TGCGCCAGCAGCCGGCAGACAGGGGGTGATGAAAAACTGTTTTTT
CASSRQTGGDEKLFF
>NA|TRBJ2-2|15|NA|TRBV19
TGTGCCAGTAGTATACTAGGTACAAACACCGGGGAGCTGTTTTTT
CASSILGTNTGELFF
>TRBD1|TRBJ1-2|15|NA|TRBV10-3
TGTGCCATCAGTGAGTCACCGGACAGGGTGGATGGCTACACCTTC
CAISESPDRVDGYTF
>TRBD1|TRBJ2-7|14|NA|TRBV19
TGTGCCAGTAAGGGGACAGGGTTGGCCTACGAGCAGTACTTC
CASKGTGLAYEQYF
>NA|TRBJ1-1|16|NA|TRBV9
TGTGCCAGCAGCGTAAGGTCCTTTGGAGACGGGACTGAAGCTTTCTTT
CASSVRSFGDGTEAFF
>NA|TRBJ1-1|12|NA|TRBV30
TGTGCCTGGGGACGGGGGGGGACTGAAGCTTTCTTT
CAWGRGGTEAFF
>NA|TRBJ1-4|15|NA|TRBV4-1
TGCGCCAGCAGCCAAGACGGGACTCTCCCCGCAAAACTGTTTTTT
CASSQDGTLPAKLFF
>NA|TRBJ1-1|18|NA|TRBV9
TGTGCCAGCCTATCGGTATGGGGGAGGTGGGAGAGAGGCACTGAAGCTTTCTTT
CASLSVWGRWERGTEAFF
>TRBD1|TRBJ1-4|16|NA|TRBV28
TGTGCCACCTTACAGGGGGCCCTTCTCTATAATGAAAAACTGTTTTTT
CATLQGALLYNEKLFF